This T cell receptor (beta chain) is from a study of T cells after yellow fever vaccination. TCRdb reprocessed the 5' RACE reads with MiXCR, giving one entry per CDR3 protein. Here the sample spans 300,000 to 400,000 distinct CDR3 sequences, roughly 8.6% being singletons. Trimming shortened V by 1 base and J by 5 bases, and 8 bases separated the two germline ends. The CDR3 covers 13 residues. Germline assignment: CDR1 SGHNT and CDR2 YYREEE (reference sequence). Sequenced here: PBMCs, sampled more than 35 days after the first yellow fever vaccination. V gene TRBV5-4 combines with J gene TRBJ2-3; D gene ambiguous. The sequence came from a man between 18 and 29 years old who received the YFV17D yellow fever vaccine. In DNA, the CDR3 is TGTGCCAGCAGCTTGCTCTTGAAAGATACGCAGTATTTT. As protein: CASSLLLKDTQYF.